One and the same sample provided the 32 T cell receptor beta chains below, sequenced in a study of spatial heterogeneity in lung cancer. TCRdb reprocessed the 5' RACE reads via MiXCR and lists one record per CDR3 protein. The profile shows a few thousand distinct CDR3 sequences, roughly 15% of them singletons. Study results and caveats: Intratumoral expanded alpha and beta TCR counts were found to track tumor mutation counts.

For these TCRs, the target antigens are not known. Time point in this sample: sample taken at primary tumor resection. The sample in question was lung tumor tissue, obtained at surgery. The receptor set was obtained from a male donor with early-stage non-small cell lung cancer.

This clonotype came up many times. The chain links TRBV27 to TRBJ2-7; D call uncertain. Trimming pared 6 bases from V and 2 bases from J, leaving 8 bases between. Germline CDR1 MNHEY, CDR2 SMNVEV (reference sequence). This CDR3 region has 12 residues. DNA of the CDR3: TGTGCCAGCAGCCCCGGGCCCTACGAGCAGTACTTC. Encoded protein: CASSPGPYEQYF.

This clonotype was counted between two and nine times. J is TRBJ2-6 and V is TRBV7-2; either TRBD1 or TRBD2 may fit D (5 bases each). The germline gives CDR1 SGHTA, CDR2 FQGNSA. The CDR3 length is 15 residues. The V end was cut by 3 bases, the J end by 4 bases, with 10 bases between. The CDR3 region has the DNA TGTGCCAGCAGCTTTCAGGGAGCGGGGGCCAACGTCCTGACTTTC. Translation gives CASSFQGAGANVLTF.

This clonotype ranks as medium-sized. CDR3 nucleotides: TGCAGCCTACTAGCGGGAGTCGGTGGAGATACGCAGTATTTT. The encoded protein is CSLLAGVGGDTQYF. The chain recombines TRBV29-1 with TRBJ2-3; 11 positions match TRBD2. V lost 8 bases to trimming and J lost 5 bases; unmatched junction nucleotides: 9. The CDR3 has 14 amino acids. The germline V gene has CDR1 SQVTM and CDR2 ANQGSEA.

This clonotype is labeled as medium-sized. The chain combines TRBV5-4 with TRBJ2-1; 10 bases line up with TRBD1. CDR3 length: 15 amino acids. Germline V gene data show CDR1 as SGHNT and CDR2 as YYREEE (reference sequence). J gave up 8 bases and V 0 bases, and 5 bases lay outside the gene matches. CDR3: CASSLGQGAKDEQFF. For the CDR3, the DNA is TGTGCCAGCAGCTTGGGACAGGGGGCAAAAGATGAGCAGTTCTTC.

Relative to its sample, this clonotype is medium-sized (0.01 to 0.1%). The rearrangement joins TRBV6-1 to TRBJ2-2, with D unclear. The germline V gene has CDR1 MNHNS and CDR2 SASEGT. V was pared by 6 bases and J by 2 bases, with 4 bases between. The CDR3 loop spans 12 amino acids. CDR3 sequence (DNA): TGTGCCAGCAGCCATAACACCGGGGAGCTGTTTTTT. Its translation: CASSHNTGELFF.

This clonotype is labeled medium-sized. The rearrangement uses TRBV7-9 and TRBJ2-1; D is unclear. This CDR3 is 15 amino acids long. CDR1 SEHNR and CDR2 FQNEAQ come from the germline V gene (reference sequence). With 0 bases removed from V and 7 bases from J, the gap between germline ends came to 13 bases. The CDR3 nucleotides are TGTGCCAGCAGCTTAGCGCGGTTAGGGATGAATGAGCAGTTCTTC. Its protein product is CASSLARLGMNEQFF.

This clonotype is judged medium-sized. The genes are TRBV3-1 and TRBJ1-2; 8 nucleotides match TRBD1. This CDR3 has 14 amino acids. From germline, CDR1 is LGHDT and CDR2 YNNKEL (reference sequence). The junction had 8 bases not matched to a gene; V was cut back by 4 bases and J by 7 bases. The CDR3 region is CASSLGQGVSGYTF. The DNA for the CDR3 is TGTGCCAGCAGCCTTGGACAGGGCGTTTCTGGCTACACCTTC.

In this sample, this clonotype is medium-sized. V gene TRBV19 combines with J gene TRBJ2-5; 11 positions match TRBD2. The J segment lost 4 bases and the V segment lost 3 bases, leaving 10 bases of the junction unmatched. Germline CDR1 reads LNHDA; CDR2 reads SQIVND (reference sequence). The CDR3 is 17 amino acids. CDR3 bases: TGTGCCAGTAGTATGGGGTTTCTAGCGGGGGGCGGAGAGACCCAGTACTTC. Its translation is CASSMGFLAGGGETQYF.

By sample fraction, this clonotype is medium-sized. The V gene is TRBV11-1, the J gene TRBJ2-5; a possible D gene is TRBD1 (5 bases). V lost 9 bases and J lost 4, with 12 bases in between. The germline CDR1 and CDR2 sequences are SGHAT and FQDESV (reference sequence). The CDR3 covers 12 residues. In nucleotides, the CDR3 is TGTGCCAGTAGCAGGGTAGCAGAGACCCAGTACTTC. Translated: CASSRVAETQYF.

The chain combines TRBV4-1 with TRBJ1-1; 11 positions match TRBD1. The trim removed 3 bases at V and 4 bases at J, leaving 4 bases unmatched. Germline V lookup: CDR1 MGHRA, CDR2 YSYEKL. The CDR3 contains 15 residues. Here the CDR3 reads CASSHPGQGATEAFF. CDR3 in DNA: TGCGCCAGCAGCCACCCTGGACAGGGGGCCACTGAAGCTTTCTTT.

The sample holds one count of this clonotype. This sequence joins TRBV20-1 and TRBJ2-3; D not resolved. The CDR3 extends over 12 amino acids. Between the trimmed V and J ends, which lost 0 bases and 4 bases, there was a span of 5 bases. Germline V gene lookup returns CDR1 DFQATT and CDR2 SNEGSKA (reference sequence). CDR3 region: CSARDWADTQYF. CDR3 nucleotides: TGCAGTGCTAGAGACTGGGCAGATACGCAGTATTTT.

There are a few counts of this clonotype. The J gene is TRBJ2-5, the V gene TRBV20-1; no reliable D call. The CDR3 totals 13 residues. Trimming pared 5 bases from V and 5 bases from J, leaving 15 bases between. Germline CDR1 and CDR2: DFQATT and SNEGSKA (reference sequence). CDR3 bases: TGCAGTGCTCCCCATCTGGGGATGGAGACCCAGTACTTC. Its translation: CSAPHLGMETQYF.

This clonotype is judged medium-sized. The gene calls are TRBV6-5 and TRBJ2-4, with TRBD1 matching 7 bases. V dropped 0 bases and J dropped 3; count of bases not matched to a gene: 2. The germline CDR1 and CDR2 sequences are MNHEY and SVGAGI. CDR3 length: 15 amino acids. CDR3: CASSYSGTVKNIQYF. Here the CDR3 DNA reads TGTGCCAGCAGTTACTCCGGGACAGTCAAAAACATTCAGTACTTC.

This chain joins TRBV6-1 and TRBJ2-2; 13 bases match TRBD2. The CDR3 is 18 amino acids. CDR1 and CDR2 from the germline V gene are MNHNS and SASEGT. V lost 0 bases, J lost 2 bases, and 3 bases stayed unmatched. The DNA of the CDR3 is TGTGCCAGCAGTGAAGCCCGGACTAGCGGGAGCAACACCGGGGAGCTGTTTTTT. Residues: CASSEARTSGSNTGELFF.

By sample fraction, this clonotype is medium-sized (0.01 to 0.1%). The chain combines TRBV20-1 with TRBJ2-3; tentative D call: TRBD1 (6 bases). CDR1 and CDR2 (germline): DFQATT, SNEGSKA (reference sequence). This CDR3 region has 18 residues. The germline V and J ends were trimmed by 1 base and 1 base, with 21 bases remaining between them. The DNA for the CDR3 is TGCAGTGCTAGAGGTCATTCGAGGAACAGGGCACGCACAGATACGCAGTATTTT. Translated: CSARGHSRNRARTDTQYF.

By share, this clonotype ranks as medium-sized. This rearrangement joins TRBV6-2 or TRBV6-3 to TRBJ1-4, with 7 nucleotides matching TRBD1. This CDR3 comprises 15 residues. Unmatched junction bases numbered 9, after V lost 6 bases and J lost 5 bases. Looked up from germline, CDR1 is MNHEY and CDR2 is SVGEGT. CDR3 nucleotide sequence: TGTGCCAGCAGCCGACCGGGACAGCGGAATGAAAAACTGTTTTTT. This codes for CASSRPGQRNEKLFF.

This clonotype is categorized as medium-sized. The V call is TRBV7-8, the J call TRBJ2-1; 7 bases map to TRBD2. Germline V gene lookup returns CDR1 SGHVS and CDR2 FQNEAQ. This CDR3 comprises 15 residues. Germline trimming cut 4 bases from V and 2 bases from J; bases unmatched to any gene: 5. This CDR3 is CASSSGLHTYNEQFF. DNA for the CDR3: TGTGCCAGCAGCTCGGGACTACACACCTACAATGAGCAGTTCTTC.

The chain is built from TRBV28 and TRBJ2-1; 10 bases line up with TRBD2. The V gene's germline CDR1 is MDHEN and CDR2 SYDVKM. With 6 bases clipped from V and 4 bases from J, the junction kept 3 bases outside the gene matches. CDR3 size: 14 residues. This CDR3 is CASSRLAGYNEQFF. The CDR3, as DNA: TGTGCCAGCAGCCGACTAGCGGGTTACAATGAGCAGTTCTTC.

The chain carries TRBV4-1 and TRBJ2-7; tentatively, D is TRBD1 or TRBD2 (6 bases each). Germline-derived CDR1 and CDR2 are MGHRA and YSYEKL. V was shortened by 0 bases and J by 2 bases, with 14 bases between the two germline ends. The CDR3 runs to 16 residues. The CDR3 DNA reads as TGCGCCAGCAGCCAAGATCGGGGGCGCCGGACCTACGAGCAGTACTTC. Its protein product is CASSQDRGRRTYEQYF.

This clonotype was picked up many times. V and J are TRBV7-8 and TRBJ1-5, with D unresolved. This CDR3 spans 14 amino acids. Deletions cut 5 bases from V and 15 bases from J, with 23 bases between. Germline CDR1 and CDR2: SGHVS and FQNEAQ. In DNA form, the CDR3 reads TGTGCCAGCAGCCTAGAGCGGGGTCACGCGGACGTGCATTTT. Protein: CASSLERGHADVHF.

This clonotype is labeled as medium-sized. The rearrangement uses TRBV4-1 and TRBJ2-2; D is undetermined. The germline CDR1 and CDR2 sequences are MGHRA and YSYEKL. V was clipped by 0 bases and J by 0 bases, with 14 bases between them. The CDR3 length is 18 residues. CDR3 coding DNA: TGCGCCAGCAGCCAAGAAGACCCGGGCAGCGCGAACACCGGGGAGCTGTTTTTT. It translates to CASSQEDPGSANTGELFF.

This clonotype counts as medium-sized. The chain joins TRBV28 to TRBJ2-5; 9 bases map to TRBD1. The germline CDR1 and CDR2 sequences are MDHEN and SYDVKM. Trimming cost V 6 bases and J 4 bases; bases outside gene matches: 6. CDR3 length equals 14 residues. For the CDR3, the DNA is TGTGCCAGCAGGGCCGGGACAGGGTCAGAGACCCAGTACTTC. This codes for CASRAGTGSETQYF.

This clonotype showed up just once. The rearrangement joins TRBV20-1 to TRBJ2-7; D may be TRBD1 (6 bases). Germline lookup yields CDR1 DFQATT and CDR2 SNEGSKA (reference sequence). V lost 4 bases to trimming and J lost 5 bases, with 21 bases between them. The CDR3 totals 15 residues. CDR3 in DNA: TGCAGTGCTACATACTGGCAGGGGAATCTGGACGAGCAGTACTTC. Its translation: CSATYWQGNLDEQYF.

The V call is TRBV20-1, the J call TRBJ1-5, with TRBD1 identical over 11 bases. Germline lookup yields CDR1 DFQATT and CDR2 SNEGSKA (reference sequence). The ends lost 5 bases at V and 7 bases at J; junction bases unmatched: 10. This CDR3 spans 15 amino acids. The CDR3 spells CSACESGTGGQPQHF. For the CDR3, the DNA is TGCAGTGCTTGCGAGTCCGGGACAGGGGGACAGCCCCAGCATTTT.

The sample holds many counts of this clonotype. The CDR3 nucleotides are TGCGCCAGCAGCTGGGCCGGCCAGCGCGGCACAGATACGCAGTATTTT. This codes for CASSWAGQRGTDTQYF. The chain is built from TRBV5-1 and TRBJ2-3, with D hard to call. Deletions cut 3 bases from V and 1 base from J, with 15 bases between. Germline-derived CDR1 and CDR2 are SGHRS and YFSETQ. The CDR3 has 16 amino acids.

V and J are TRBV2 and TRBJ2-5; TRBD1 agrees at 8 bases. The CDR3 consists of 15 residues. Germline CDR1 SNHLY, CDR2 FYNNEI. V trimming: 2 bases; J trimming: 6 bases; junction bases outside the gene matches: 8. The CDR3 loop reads CASSEFGRGQQTQYF. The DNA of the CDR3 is TGTGCCAGCAGTGAATTTGGCAGGGGGCAACAGACCCAGTACTTC.

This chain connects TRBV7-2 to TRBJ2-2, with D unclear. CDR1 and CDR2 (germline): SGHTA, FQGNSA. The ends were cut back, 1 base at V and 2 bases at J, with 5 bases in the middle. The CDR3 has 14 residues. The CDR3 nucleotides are TGTGCCAGCAGCTTAGTAGCTAACACCGGGGAGCTGTTTTTT. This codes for CASSLVANTGELFF.

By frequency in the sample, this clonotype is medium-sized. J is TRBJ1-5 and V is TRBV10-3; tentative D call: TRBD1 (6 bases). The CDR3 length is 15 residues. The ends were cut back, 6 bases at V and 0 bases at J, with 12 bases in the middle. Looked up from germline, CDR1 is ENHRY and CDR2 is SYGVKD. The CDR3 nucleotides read TGTGCCATCAGCCCCGGGACAAGTAGCAATCAGCCCCAGCATTTT. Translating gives CAISPGTSSNQPQHF.

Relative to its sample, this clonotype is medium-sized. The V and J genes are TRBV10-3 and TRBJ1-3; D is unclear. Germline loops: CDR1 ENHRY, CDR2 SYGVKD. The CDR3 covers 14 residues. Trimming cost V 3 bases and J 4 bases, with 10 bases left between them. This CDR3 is CAISDGQKGNTIYF. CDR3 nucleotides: TGTGCCATCAGTGATGGGCAGAAGGGAAACACCATATATTTT.

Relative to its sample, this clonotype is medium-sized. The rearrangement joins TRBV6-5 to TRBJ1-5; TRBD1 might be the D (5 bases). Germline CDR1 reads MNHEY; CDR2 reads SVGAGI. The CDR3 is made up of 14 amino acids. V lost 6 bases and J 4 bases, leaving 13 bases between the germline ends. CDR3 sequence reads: CASRGAGSNQPQHF. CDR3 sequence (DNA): TGTGCCAGCAGAGGGGCTGGGTCGAATCAGCCCCAGCATTTT.

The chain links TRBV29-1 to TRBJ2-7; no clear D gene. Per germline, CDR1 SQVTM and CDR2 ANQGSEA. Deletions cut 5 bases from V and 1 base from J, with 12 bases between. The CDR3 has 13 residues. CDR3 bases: TGCAGCGTTATCCAGGACCAATCCTACGAGCAGTACTTC. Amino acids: CSVIQDQSYEQYF.

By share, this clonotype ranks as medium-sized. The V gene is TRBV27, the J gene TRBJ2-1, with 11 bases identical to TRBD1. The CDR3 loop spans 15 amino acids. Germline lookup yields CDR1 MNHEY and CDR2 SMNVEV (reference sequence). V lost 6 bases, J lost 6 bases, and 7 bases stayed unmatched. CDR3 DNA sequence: TGTGCCAGCAGGACCGGGACAGGGGGATCCAATGAGCAGTTCTTC. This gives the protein CASRTGTGGSNEQFF.